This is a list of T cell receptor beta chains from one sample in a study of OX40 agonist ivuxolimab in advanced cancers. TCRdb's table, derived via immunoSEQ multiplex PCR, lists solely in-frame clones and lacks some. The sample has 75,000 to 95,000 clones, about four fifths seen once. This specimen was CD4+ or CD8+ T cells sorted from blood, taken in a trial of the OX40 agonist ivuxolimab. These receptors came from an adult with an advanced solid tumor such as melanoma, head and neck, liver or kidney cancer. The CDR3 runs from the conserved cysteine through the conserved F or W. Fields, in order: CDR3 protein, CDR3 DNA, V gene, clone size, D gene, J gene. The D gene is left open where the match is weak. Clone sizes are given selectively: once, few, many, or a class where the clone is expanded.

cdr3_aa: CASSDSGRGDTDTQYF
cdr3_nt: TGTGCCAGCAGCGACAGCGGGAGAGGTGACACAGATACGCAGTATTTT
v_call: TRBV5-4
clone_size: -
d_call: TRBD2
j_call: TRBJ2-3

cdr3_aa: CASSLGAGETQYF
cdr3_nt: TGTGCCAGCAGCTTGGGGGCAGGAGAGACCCAGTACTTC
v_call: TRBV11-3
clone_size: -
d_call: -
j_call: TRBJ2-5

cdr3_aa: CASSSPETSTDTQYF
cdr3_nt: TGTGCCAGCAGCTCCCCGGAAACTAGCACAGATACGCAGTATTTT
v_call: TRBV7-8
clone_size: -
d_call: -
j_call: TRBJ2-3

cdr3_aa: CASSQDKQGDQPQHF
cdr3_nt: TGCGCCAGCAGCCAAGATAAACAGGGGGATCAGCCCCAGCATTTT
v_call: TRBV4-3
clone_size: few
d_call: TRBD1
j_call: TRBJ1-5

cdr3_aa: CASSFPVGNTDTQYF
cdr3_nt: TGTGCCAGCAGCTTCCCGGTCGGGAACACAGATACGCAGTATTTT
v_call: TRBV5-6
clone_size: -
d_call: -
j_call: TRBJ2-3

cdr3_aa: CASSFAERGRAFF
cdr3_nt: TGTGCCAGCAGTTTTGCGGAAAGGGGGAGGGCTTTCTTC
v_call: TRBV28
clone_size: -
d_call: -
j_call: TRBJ2-1

cdr3_aa: CASSYAHKGGTEAFF
cdr3_nt: TGTGCCAGCAGTTACGCCCATAAAGGGGGCACTGAAGCTTTCTTT
v_call: TRBV6-5
clone_size: -
d_call: -
j_call: TRBJ1-1

cdr3_aa: CASSLTGQLTDTQYF
cdr3_nt: TGTGCCAGCAGCTTAACGGGACAGCTCACAGATACGCAGTATTTT
v_call: TRBV7-3
clone_size: -
d_call: TRBD1
j_call: TRBJ2-3

cdr3_aa: CASSKGQGFNNEQFF
cdr3_nt: TGTGCCAGCAGCAAAGGACAGGGTTTCAACAATGAGCAGTTCTTC
v_call: TRBV7-2
clone_size: -
d_call: TRBD1
j_call: TRBJ2-1

cdr3_aa: CASSLAYLAGGPSYEQYF
cdr3_nt: TGCGCCAGCAGCTTGGCCTATCTAGCGGGAGGGCCCTCCTACGAGCAGTACTTC
v_call: TRBV5-1
clone_size: -
d_call: TRBD2
j_call: TRBJ2-7

cdr3_aa: CASSLGPERRSVLEKLFF
cdr3_nt: TGCGCCAGCAGCTTGGGCCCGGAGCGTCGCAGCGTTCTCGAAAAACTGTTTTTT
v_call: TRBV5-1
clone_size: few
d_call: -
j_call: TRBJ1-4

cdr3_aa: CASSSQGHSDTQYF
cdr3_nt: TGTGCCAGCAGCTCTCAGGGACATTCAGATACGCAGTATTTT
v_call: TRBV7-8
clone_size: -
d_call: -
j_call: TRBJ2-3

cdr3_aa: CASSLDEGRTQYF
cdr3_nt: TGTGCCAGCAGCTTAGATGAAGGGCGAACGCAGTATTTT
v_call: TRBV11-2
clone_size: -
d_call: -
j_call: TRBJ2-3

cdr3_aa: CAIRQGDNTEAFF
cdr3_nt: TGTGCCATCAGGCAGGGGGATAACACTGAAGCTTTCTTT
v_call: TRBV10-3
clone_size: -
d_call: TRBD1
j_call: TRBJ1-1

cdr3_aa: CASSQDPPRTGTRTGELFF
cdr3_nt: TGTGCCAGCAGCCAAGACCCCCCCCGGACAGGAACAAGGACCGGGGAGCTGTTTTTT
v_call: TRBV4-2
clone_size: -
d_call: TRBD1
j_call: TRBJ2-2

cdr3_aa: CASSPRSNQPQHF
cdr3_nt: TGTGCCAGCTCACCACGTAGCAATCAGCCCCAGCATTTT
v_call: TRBV18
clone_size: -
d_call: -
j_call: TRBJ1-5

cdr3_aa: CASSRAAGERNQPQHF
cdr3_nt: TGCGCCAGCAGCCGGGCCGCAGGGGAGCGCAATCAGCCCCAGCATTTT
v_call: TRBV4-3
clone_size: few
d_call: -
j_call: TRBJ1-5

cdr3_aa: CASSIGTSNTNEQFF
cdr3_nt: TGCGCCAGCAGCATCGGGACTAGCAACACCAATGAGCAGTTCTTC
v_call: TRBV5-1
clone_size: -
d_call: TRBD2
j_call: TRBJ2-1

cdr3_aa: CASSFGRQGERNSPLHF
cdr3_nt: TGTGCCAGCAGCTTCGGTCGACAGGGCGAGCGGAATTCACCCCTCCACTTT
v_call: TRBV9
clone_size: -
d_call: TRBD1
j_call: TRBJ1-6

cdr3_aa: CASSPSRAAWEKLFF
cdr3_nt: TGTGCCAGCAGCCCGAGCAGGGCGGCATGGGAAAAACTGTTTTTT
v_call: TRBV5-6
clone_size: -
d_call: -
j_call: TRBJ1-4

cdr3_aa: CASSVGGLSSYNEQFF
cdr3_nt: TGTGCCAGCAGTGTCGGGGGTTTGAGCTCCTACAATGAGCAGTTCTTC
v_call: TRBV2
clone_size: -
d_call: -
j_call: TRBJ2-1

cdr3_aa: CASSLQGAPTTYGYTF
cdr3_nt: TGTGCCAGCAGTTTACAGGGGGCTCCAACTACATATGGCTACACCTTC
v_call: TRBV28
clone_size: -
d_call: TRBD1
j_call: TRBJ1-2

cdr3_aa: CASSEALHGDKNIQYF
cdr3_nt: TGTGCCAGCAGTGAAGCGCTTCACGGAGACAAAAACATTCAGTACTTC
v_call: TRBV2
clone_size: -
d_call: -
j_call: TRBJ2-4

cdr3_aa: CASSSRALPNSPLHF
cdr3_nt: TGTGCCAGTAGTTCCCGGGCCCTCCCTAATTCACCCCTCCACTTT
v_call: TRBV19
clone_size: -
d_call: -
j_call: TRBJ1-6

cdr3_aa: CASSLVGRLPKETQYF
cdr3_nt: TGTGCCAGCAGCTTAGTGGGTAGACTCCCGAAAGAGACCCAGTACTTC
v_call: TRBV11-2
clone_size: -
d_call: -
j_call: TRBJ2-5

cdr3_aa: CASTPRGYSTNTGELFF
cdr3_nt: TGTGCCAGCACCCCGCGGGGGTACTCCACGAACACCGGGGAGCTGTTTTTT
v_call: TRBV2
clone_size: -
d_call: TRBD2
j_call: TRBJ2-2

cdr3_aa: CASSLPQYNEQFF
cdr3_nt: TGTGCCAGCAGCTTACCACAATACAATGAGCAGTTCTTC
v_call: TRBV7-2
clone_size: -
d_call: -
j_call: TRBJ2-1

cdr3_aa: CASRGVTDTQYF
cdr3_nt: TGTGCCAGCAGGGGAGTCACAGATACGCAGTATTTT
v_call: TRBV27
clone_size: -
d_call: -
j_call: TRBJ2-3

cdr3_aa: CASSSMTATLYNEQFF
cdr3_nt: TGTGCCAGCAGCTCGATGACGGCGACTCTTTACAATGAGCAGTTCTTC
v_call: TRBV7-6
clone_size: -
d_call: -
j_call: TRBJ2-1

cdr3_aa: CASSLWMGDQPQHF
cdr3_nt: TGTGCCAGCAGCTTATGGATGGGGGATCAGCCCCAGCATTTT
v_call: TRBV5-6
clone_size: -
d_call: -
j_call: TRBJ1-5

cdr3_aa: CASRSGTEYNQPQHF
cdr3_nt: TGTGCCAGCAGGTCCGGGACAGAGTACAATCAGCCCCAGCATTTT
v_call: TRBV28
clone_size: once
d_call: TRBD1
j_call: TRBJ1-5

cdr3_aa: CASSYTSGGDQPQHF
cdr3_nt: TGTGCCAGCAGTTACACCTCGGGGGGGGATCAGCCCCAGCATTTT
v_call: TRBV6-6
clone_size: -
d_call: -
j_call: TRBJ1-5

cdr3_aa: CASSPTTSTDTQYF
cdr3_nt: TGTGCCAGCAGCCCGACCACCAGCACAGATACGCAGTATTTT
v_call: TRBV7-2
clone_size: -
d_call: -
j_call: TRBJ2-3

cdr3_aa: CASSPAGTSNEQFF
cdr3_nt: TGTGCCAGCAGCCCGGCCGGGACTAGTAATGAGCAGTTCTTC
v_call: TRBV7-2
clone_size: -
d_call: TRBD2
j_call: TRBJ2-1

cdr3_aa: CASITTGRGYTF
cdr3_nt: TGTGCCAGCATTACCACAGGGCGCGGCTACACCTTC
v_call: TRBV28
clone_size: -
d_call: -
j_call: TRBJ1-2

cdr3_aa: CASSQGGVQETQYF
cdr3_nt: TGTGCCAGCAGCCAAGGGGGGGTCCAAGAGACCCAGTACTTC
v_call: TRBV14
clone_size: -
d_call: -
j_call: TRBJ2-5

cdr3_aa: CASSLRTSTGTSSYEQYF
cdr3_nt: TGTGCCAGCAGCCTCCGAACGTCGACAGGGACCAGCTCCTACGAGCAGTACTTC
v_call: TRBV9
clone_size: -
d_call: TRBD1
j_call: TRBJ2-7

cdr3_aa: CASSPRPAREQYF
cdr3_nt: TGTGCCAGCAGCCCCAGACCTGCTCGGGAGCAGTACTTC
v_call: TRBV14
clone_size: -
d_call: -
j_call: TRBJ2-7

cdr3_aa: CASSYSQGSTEAFF
cdr3_nt: TGTGCCAGCAGTTACTCACAAGGGAGCACTGAAGCTTTCTTT
v_call: TRBV6-5
clone_size: -
d_call: -
j_call: TRBJ1-1

cdr3_aa: CASSSDPTFVEQYF
cdr3_nt: TGTGCCAGTAGTTCCGACCCCACTTTTGTAGAGCAGTACTTC
v_call: TRBV19
clone_size: -
d_call: -
j_call: TRBJ2-7

cdr3_aa: CASELGYEQYF
cdr3_nt: TGTGCCAGCGAACTGGGGTACGAGCAGTACTTC
v_call: TRBV7-2
clone_size: -
d_call: -
j_call: TRBJ2-7

cdr3_aa: CASSPRGTPMNTEAFF
cdr3_nt: TGTGCCAGCAGCCCTAGGGGGACACCCATGAACACTGAAGCTTTCTTT
v_call: TRBV7-9
clone_size: few
d_call: -
j_call: TRBJ1-1

cdr3_aa: CASSGTGGPYEQYF
cdr3_nt: TGTGCCAGCAGTGGCACAGGGGGCCCCTACGAGCAGTACTTC
v_call: TRBV6-1
clone_size: -
d_call: TRBD1
j_call: TRBJ2-7

cdr3_aa: CASSGRRDGELFF
cdr3_nt: TGTGCCAGCAGCGGGAGACGGGACGGGGAGCTGTTTTTT
v_call: TRBV9
clone_size: -
d_call: -
j_call: TRBJ2-2